Presented here are 15 T cell receptor beta chains from one specimen sequenced in a study of OX40 agonist ivuxolimab in advanced cancers. Measured with immunoSEQ multiplex PCR; TCRdb has only the in-frame clones, and not every one. The sample includes around 50,000 clones, approximately 90% of them seen just once. This material consisted of CD4+ or CD8+ T cells sorted from blood, taken in a trial of the OX40 agonist ivuxolimab. The receptors stem from an adult with an advanced solid tumor such as melanoma, head and neck, liver or kidney cancer.

The chain couples TRBV4-1 to TRBJ2-6; D uncertain. Germline assignment: CDR1 MGHRA and CDR2 YSYEKL. This CDR3 has 16 amino acids. V lost 4 bases, J lost 5 bases, and 15 bases lay in between. CDR3 DNA sequence: TGCGCCAGCAGCCCGACCTCCTTGACCTGGGCCAACGTCCTGACTTTC. Its protein is CASSPTSLTWANVLTF.

This clone came up a few times. The CDR3 coding sequence is TGTGCCAGCTCACCCGTCGAGCAGCGGGGTATCACAGATACGCAGTATTTT. This gives the protein CASSPVEQRGITDTQYF. J is TRBJ2-3 and V is TRBV18; TRBD2 agrees at 7 bases. J gave up 2 bases and V 3 bases, and 11 bases lay outside the gene matches. The CDR3 length is 17 residues. Per germline, CDR1 KGHSH and CDR2 LQKENI.

This clone was counted once. The chain uses TRBV5-5 and TRBJ2-7; 7 nucleotides agree with TRBD1. V gave up 4 bases and J gave up 4 bases; unmatched junction bases: 5. CDR3 length equals 13 residues. Looked up from germline, CDR1 is SGHKS and CDR2 is YYEKEE (reference sequence). In DNA, the CDR3 is TGTGCCAGCAGCCTGCCGACAGGGTACGAGCAGTACTTC. This gives the protein CASSLPTGYEQYF.

The rearrangement links TRBV19 to TRBJ2-1, with a tentative D call TRBD2 (6 bases). The CDR3 loop spans 14 amino acids. V lost 4 bases and J 0 bases, leaving 7 bases between the germline ends. The germline V gene encodes CDR1 LNHDA and CDR2 SQIVND (reference sequence). The CDR3 nucleotides are TGTGCCAGTAGTAGCGGGGCCTCCTACAATGAGCAGTTCTTC. Translated, it gives CASSSGASYNEQFF.

The V and J genes are TRBV4-3 and TRBJ2-1; D not certain. Germline V gene lookup returns CDR1 LGHNA and CDR2 YSLEER. Trimming shortened V by 1 base and J by 4 bases, and 11 bases separated the two germline ends. The CDR3 has 15 residues. CDR3 sequence reads: CASSQAHHQYNEQFF. DNA of the CDR3: TGCGCCAGCAGCCAAGCCCATCATCAATACAATGAGCAGTTCTTC.

With regard to this clone: Other DNA variants within this sample encode the same CDR3. The chain couples TRBV2 to TRBJ2-5, with 13 bases that match TRBD2. Germline V CDR1 and CDR2: SNHLY, FYNNEI. The ends lost 6 bases at V and 1 base at J; junction bases unmatched: 2. This CDR3 spans 15 amino acids. In DNA form, the CDR3 reads TGTGCCAGCAGGGGACTAGCGGGGAGCCAAGAGACCCAGTACTTC. It encodes CASRGLAGSQETQYF.

The CDR3 is CASSYSARDDYGYTF. The CDR3 nucleotides are TGTGCCAGCAGTTACTCGGCCAGGGATGATTATGGCTACACCTTC. The chain is built from TRBV6-6 and TRBJ1-2, with D possibly being TRBD1 (5 bases). Trimming removed 0 bases from V and 5 bases from J, with 13 bases in between. The CDR3 runs 15 residues. The V gene's germline CDR1 is MNHNY and CDR2 SVGAGI (reference sequence).

Comment on this clone: The junction differs from germline at one of its ends, possibly a read error. The chain combines TRBV7-2 with TRBJ2-5, with D perhaps matching TRBD2 (5 bases). Germline lookup yields CDR1 SGHTA and CDR2 FQGNSA. The CDR3 is 13 residues long. The CDR3 sequence: CASSSRGIPLEHF. CDR3 coding DNA: TGTGCCAGCAGCAGTCGAGGGATACCCTTGGAGCACTTC.

Only one count was recorded for this clone. This chain uses TRBV6-5 with TRBJ1-1; D is unresolved. There are 15 residues in the CDR3. Germline-derived CDR1 and CDR2 are MNHEY and SVGAGI. V was trimmed by 2 bases and J by 1 base, leaving 11 bases between them. The CDR3 DNA is TGTGCCAGCAGTTACAGCCCAGATTGGAACACTGAAGCTTTCTTT. Protein product: CASSYSPDWNTEAFF.

The V gene is TRBV9, the J gene TRBJ1-1; D unclear. V shed 4 bases and J shed 3 bases, with 10 bases lying between them. The CDR3 is made up of 13 amino acids. Germline V CDR1 and CDR2: SGDLS, YYNGEE. The chain's CDR3 is CASSPGGDTEAFF. The CDR3 coding sequence is TGTGCCAGCAGCCCCGGCGGGGACACTGAAGCTTTCTTT. Together with reference TRBV9 and TRBJ1-1, the CDR3 gives the full variable domain: DSGVTQTPKHLITATGQRVTLRCSPRSGDLSVYWYQQSLDQGLQFLIQYYNGEERAKGNILERFSAQQFPDLHSELNLSSLELGDSALYFCASSPGGDTEAFFGQGTRLTVV.

The CDR3: CATPGAEPNTEAFF. The CDR3 DNA sequence: TGTGCCACTCCCGGGGCAGAACCCAACACTGAAGCTTTCTTT. The rearrangement uses TRBV21-1 and TRBJ1-1. TRBV21-1 is labeled a pseudogene. This CDR3 is built from 14 residues.

The chain combines TRBV6-1 with TRBJ2-1; D is possibly TRBD1 or TRBD2 (5 bases each). V dropped 7 bases and J dropped 5 bases, with 18 bases sitting between them. This CDR3 contains 15 residues. Germline V gives CDR1 MNHNS, CDR2 SASEGT. CDR3 sequence: CASIRGPYKNNEQFF. In DNA, the CDR3 is TGTGCCAGCATTCGGGGACCCTACAAAAACAATGAGCAGTTCTTC.

In its sample, this clone was seen once. The chain employs TRBV29-1 and TRBJ1-1; 10 bases agree with TRBD1. Germline CDR1 SQVTM, CDR2 ANQGSEA. Unmatched junction bases numbered 3, after V lost 6 bases and J lost 2 bases. CDR3 length equals 13 residues. The CDR3 coding sequence is TGCAGCGTAGGGACAGGGGTAAACACTGAAGCTTTCTTT. Amino acid sequence: CSVGTGVNTEAFF.

This chain uses TRBV9 with TRBJ2-5; 8 bases are shared with TRBD1. The trim removed 4 bases at V and 4 bases at J, leaving 9 bases unmatched. CDR3 length: 15 residues. Germline-derived CDR1 and CDR2 are SGDLS and YYNGEE. CDR3: CASSMTTGAVETQYF. In DNA form, the CDR3 reads TGTGCCAGCAGCATGACGACAGGGGCGGTAGAGACCCAGTACTTC.

By sample fraction, this clone is medium-sized (0.01 to 0.1%). The rearrangement links TRBV27 to TRBJ1-2, with 7 bases lining up with TRBD1. V shed 5 bases, J shed 6 bases, and the junction held 6 bases outside the gene matches. The length of the CDR3 is 13 residues. Germline lookup yields CDR1 MNHEY and CDR2 SMNVEV (reference sequence). CDR3 nucleotide sequence: TGTGCCAGCAGTGAGGACAGGACGGATGGCTACACCTTC. As protein: CASSEDRTDGYTF.